The following is a TCR beta chain sequence with its context. These data originate in a study of blood T cell repertoires in COVID-19. Sequenced by immunoSEQ multiplex PCR; TCRdb stores in-frame clones only, minus some. The table lists some 260,000 clones, under 90% of them singletons. Everyone who took part was roughly 18 to 89 years old, and they came from over 20 US areas. For recovered donors of Cohort 3, there were two negative PCRs, clearance, or symptom resolution. The clonotype comes from a man aged 35-49 years who had recovered from COVID-19. Specimen: PBMCs or T cells enriched from blood (not recorded which).

The CDR3 region has the DNA TGTGCCAGCAGCCCGCGGGACAGGGAGACTGAAGCTTTCTTT. This translates into CASSPRDRETEAFF. The chain is built from TRBV3-1 (or the pseudogene TRBV3-2) and TRBJ1-1, with 9 bases matching TRBD1. The CDR3 extends over 14 amino acids. The J segment lost 5 bases and the V segment lost 4 bases, leaving 5 bases of the junction unmatched. The germline CDR1 and CDR2 sequences are LGHDT and YNNKEL (reference sequence).